The rows below give T cell receptor beta chains drawn from one sample of a study of monozygotic twins with inflammatory bowel disease. TCRdb derives one entry per CDR3 protein from the 5' RACE reads, leaving out DNA. This sample carries 150,000 to 200,000 distinct CDR3 sequences, with under 3.5% going to the ten biggest clones. Sample: blood. The source of these receptors is a human donor with ulcerative colitis or Crohn's disease, or a healthy co-twin of an affected twin (not recorded which). Each CDR3 is given with its conserved first and last residue. Each record gives: V gene, J gene, CDR3 protein.

V: TRBV6-2/TRBV6-3
J: TRBJ2-5
CDR3: CASSYRPQETQYF

V: TRBV12-3/TRBV12-4
J: TRBJ2-1
CDR3: CASRDNSGRVLGEQFF

V: TRBV24-1
J: TRBJ2-2
CDR3: CATSDLSGTNTGELFF

V: TRBV9
J: TRBJ2-1
CDR3: CASSVVSGLAGSYNEQFF

V: TRBV3-1
J: TRBJ1-1
CDR3: CASSPQNTEAFF

V: TRBV24-1
J: TRBJ2-1
CDR3: CATSTQSTSSGRSLRNEQFF

V: TRBV5-1
J: TRBJ2-3
CDR3: CASSLETGGTDTQYF

V: TRBV29-1
J: TRBJ2-1
CDR3: CSVEEMVSAGGSYNEQFF

V: TRBV19
J: TRBJ2-5
CDR3: CASSMRTSGTGETQYF

V: TRBV7-2
J: TRBJ2-1
CDR3: CASSLSPSNEQFF

V: TRBV20-1
J: TRBJ2-5
CDR3: CSANIPGREETQYF

V: TRBV7-2
J: TRBJ2-7
CDR3: CASSLPIGLAPYEQYF

V: TRBV5-1
J: TRBJ2-1
CDR3: CASSLGGVDEQFF

V: TRBV27
J: TRBJ2-2
CDR3: CASSLTPRGELFF

V: TRBV6-2/TRBV6-3
J: TRBJ2-1
CDR3: CASSDRRGSSGRYFF

V: TRBV14
J: TRBJ2-7
CDR3: CASSQRPAGGPFEQYF

V: TRBV6-2/TRBV6-3
J: TRBJ1-5
CDR3: CASSYIGQGVNQPQHF

V: TRBV15
J: TRBJ2-7
CDR3: CATGTDLSYEQYF

V: TRBV20-1
J: TRBJ2-7
CDR3: CSASGVADFSYEQYF

V: TRBV20-1
J: TRBJ2-7
CDR3: CSARAGVYEQYF

V: TRBV29-1
J: TRBJ2-7
CDR3: CSVGGASDEQYF

V: TRBV5-1
J: TRBJ2-2
CDR3: CASSFKQGTNTGELFF

V: TRBV12-3/TRBV12-4
J: TRBJ2-1
CDR3: CASSLVWREGPHEQFF

V: TRBV5-4
J: TRBJ2-3
CDR3: CASSPGKGQPIAMNTQYF

V: TRBV14
J: TRBJ2-3
CDR3: CASSQDMGTDTQYF

V: TRBV5-6
J: TRBJ2-7
CDR3: CASSLVAGLYEQYF

V: TRBV11-1
J: TRBJ2-7
CDR3: CASSEQGEVSYEQYF

V: TRBV20-1
J: TRBJ2-7
CDR3: CSAIRGSGYEQYF

V: TRBV2
J: TRBJ1-1
CDR3: CASTGTGVIEAFF

V: TRBV5-1
J: TRBJ2-5
CDR3: CASSLAGGLQETQYF

V: TRBV12-3/TRBV12-4
J: TRBJ1-1
CDR3: CASSLTRDIPEAFF

V: TRBV6-1
J: TRBJ2-1
CDR3: CASSPSVVSDSLYNEQFF

V: TRBV12-2
J: TRBJ2-1
CDR3: CASRLLGEYNEQFF

V: TRBV7-7
J: TRBJ2-2
CDR3: CASSRTESNTGELFF

V: TRBV12-3/TRBV12-4
J: TRBJ1-6
CDR3: CASSSPGRYNSPLHF

V: TRBV15
J: TRBJ2-1
CDR3: CATSSRGGRNNEQFF

V: TRBV29-1
J: TRBJ2-7
CDR3: CSVRDTTYEQYF

V: TRBV6-5
J: TRBJ1-5
CDR3: CASSYPPGDQPQHF

V: TRBV11-1
J: TRBJ1-1
CDR3: CASRDRGPGTEAFF

V: TRBV5-1
J: TRBJ2-7
CDR3: CASSFIAGGSNEQYF

V: TRBV24-1
J: TRBJ1-2
CDR3: CAAYDRGLSSNYGYTF

V: TRBV6-5
J: TRBJ2-5
CDR3: CASSYSWTSGRAGETQYF

V: TRBV11-2
J: TRBJ1-1
CDR3: CASSSPWVGQLNTEAFF

V: TRBV7-3
J: TRBJ2-1
CDR3: CASSLIGISYNEQFF

V: TRBV5-4
J: TRBJ2-2
CDR3: CASSPGLAGANTGELFF

V: TRBV28
J: TRBJ1-2
CDR3: CASRPTVGGGDYGYTF

V: TRBV30
J: TRBJ2-1
CDR3: CAWSTYNEQFF

V: TRBV4-2
J: TRBJ2-2
CDR3: CASSPSGRAATGELFF

V: TRBV12-3/TRBV12-4
J: TRBJ1-6
CDR3: CASSLRGFAGLRNSPLHF

V: TRBV7-6
J: TRBJ2-1
CDR3: CASSQGPGDQFF

V: TRBV4-3
J: TRBJ1-6
CDR3: CASSQFYRNSPLHF

V: TRBV11-1
J: TRBJ2-7
CDR3: CASRVDQGSYEQYF

V: TRBV5-4
J: TRBJ2-5
CDR3: CASSIYLRGGETQYF

V: TRBV7-3
J: TRBJ1-1
CDR3: CASRGQNTEAFF

V: TRBV5-1
J: TRBJ1-5
CDR3: CASSQGLDSNQPQHF

V: TRBV5-1
J: TRBJ1-1
CDR3: CASSSVGTGYEAFF

V: TRBV5-1
J: TRBJ2-5
CDR3: CASSFGDQETQYF